The source of this T cell receptor (beta chain) is a study of shared clonotypes between healthy human individuals. Across the study: Donor ages ranged 18 to 49 years: a couple of women, a few men.

Using immunoSEQ multiplex PCR, the repertoire was profiled, and TCRdb retains in-frame clones only, with some absent. The sample contains some 2,000,000 clones, just under 95% of which appear only once. Overall study results and limits: Memory subsets generally showed smaller estimated richness than naive subsets did. Limited genetic and exposure-history diversity came from having few donors.

CD8 cells classed as naive were CD45RO-negative and positively selected for CCR7, excluding terminally differentiated effector memory CD45RA+ cells. Comments on this clone: Antigen: not known. An end of the junction differs from the germline gene, which may be a read error.

This CDR3 region has 12 residues. The V gene's germline CDR1 is SGHAT and CDR2 FQNNGV. The sequenced sample was naive CD8+ T cells sorted from blood. The chain uses TRBV11-2 and TRBJ2-7; tentatively, D is TRBD1 (5 bases). The receptor was derived from a man between 18 and 35 years old in good health. The CDR3 is CASSIDSYEQYF. The CDR3 DNA reads as TGTGCCAGCAGCATAGACAGTTACGAGCAGTACTTC.